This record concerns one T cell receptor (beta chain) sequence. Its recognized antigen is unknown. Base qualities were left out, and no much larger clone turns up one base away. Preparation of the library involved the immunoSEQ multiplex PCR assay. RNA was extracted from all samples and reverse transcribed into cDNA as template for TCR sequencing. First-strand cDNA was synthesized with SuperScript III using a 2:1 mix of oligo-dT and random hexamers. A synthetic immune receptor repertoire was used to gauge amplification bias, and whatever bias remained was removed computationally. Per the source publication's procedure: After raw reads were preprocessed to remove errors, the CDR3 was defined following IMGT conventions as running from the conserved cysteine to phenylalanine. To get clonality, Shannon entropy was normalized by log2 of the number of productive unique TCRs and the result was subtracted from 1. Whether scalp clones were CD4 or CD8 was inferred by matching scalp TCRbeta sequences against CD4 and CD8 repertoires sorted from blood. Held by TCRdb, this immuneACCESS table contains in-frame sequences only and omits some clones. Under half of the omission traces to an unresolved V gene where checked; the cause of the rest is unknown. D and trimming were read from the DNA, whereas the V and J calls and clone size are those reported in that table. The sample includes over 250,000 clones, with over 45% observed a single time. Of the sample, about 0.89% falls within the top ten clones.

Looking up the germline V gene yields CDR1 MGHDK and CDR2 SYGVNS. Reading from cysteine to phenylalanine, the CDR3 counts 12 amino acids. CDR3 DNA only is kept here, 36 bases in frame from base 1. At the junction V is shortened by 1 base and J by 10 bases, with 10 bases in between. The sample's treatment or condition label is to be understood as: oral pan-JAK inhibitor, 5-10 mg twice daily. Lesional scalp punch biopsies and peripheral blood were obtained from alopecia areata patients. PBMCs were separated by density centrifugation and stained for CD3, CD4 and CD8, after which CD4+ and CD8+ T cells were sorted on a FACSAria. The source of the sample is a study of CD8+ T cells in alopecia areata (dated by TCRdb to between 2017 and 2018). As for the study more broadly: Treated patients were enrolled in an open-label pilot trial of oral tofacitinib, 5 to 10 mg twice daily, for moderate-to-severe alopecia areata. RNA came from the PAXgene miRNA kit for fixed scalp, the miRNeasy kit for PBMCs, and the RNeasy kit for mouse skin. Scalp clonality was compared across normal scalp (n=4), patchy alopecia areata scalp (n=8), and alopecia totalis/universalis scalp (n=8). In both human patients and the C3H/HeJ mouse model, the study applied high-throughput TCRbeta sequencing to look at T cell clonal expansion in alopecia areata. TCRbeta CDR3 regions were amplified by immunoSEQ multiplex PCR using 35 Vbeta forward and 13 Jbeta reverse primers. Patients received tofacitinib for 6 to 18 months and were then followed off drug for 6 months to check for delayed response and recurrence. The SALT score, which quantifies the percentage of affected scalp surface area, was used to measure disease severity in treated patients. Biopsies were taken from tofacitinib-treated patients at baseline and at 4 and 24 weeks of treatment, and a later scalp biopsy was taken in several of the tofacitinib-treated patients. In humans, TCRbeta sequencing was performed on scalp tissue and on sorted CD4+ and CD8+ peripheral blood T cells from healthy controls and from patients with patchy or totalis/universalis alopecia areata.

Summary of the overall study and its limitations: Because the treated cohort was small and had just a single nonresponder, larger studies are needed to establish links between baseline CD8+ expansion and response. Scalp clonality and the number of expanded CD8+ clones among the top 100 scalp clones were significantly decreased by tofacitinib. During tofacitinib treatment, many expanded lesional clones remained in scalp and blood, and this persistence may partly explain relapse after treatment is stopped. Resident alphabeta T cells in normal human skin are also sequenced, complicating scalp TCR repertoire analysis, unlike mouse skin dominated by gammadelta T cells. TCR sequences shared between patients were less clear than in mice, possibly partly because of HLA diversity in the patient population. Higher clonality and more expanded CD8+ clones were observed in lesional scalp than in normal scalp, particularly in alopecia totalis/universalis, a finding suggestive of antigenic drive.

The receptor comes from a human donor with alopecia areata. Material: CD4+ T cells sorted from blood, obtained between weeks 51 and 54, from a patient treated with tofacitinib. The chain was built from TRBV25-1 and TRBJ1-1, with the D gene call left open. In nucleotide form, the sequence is TGTGCCAGCAGTGAATTGAAAGGTCGAGCTTTCTTT. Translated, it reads CASSELKGRAFF.